This T cell receptor beta chain was sequenced in a study of Graves' ophthalmopathy and Graves' hyperthyroidism (dated by TCRdb to the late 2010s). Notes on the research overall: Peripheral blood was collected before any treatment was given, at the time of initial diagnosis. The study used TCR beta repertoire signatures to distinguish Graves' ophthalmopathy from Graves' hyperthyroidism and to predict progression to ophthalmopathy. To explore V-J signatures that distinguish ophthalmopathy from hyperthyroidism, a discovery set of around 100 patients was enrolled, made up of under 50 with ophthalmopathy and fewer than 60 with stable hyperthyroidism. In total, approximately 130 blood samples were TCR-sequenced: roughly 45 ophthalmopathy, over 70 hyperthyroidism and approximately 17 hyperthyroidism-to-ophthalmopathy patients. For independent validation, a separate cohort was made up of approximately 18 hyperthyroidism patients plus 17 patients who later progressed from hyperthyroidism to ophthalmopathy. After sampling, hyperthyroidism patients received methimazole starting at 30 mg daily, and ophthalmopathy patients received high-dose intravenous methylprednisolone. T-cell repertoires of thyroid tissue and blood were compared in more than five hyperthyroidism patients.

Results and caveats for the whole study, not just this receptor: Most expanded thyroid clonotypes with a frequency above 0.001 also appeared in blood, which suggests that blood repertoires may reflect the immune response in the thyroid. Ophthalmopathy was separated from stable hyperthyroidism by the 13-signature model with just under 90% sensitivity and around 81% specificity in cross-validation and with 80%/75% in the test set. In validation, the model predicted ophthalmopathy progression with more than 55% sensitivity and approximately 75% specificity; some twelve predicted patients were CT-confirmed with GO in a median of around 6.5 months. No statistical method was used to predetermine the sample size, and group allocation was not hidden from the investigators.

For CDR1 and CDR2, the germline V gene (reference sequence) lists MNHEY and SMNVEV. The CDR3 goes from the cysteine to the phenylalanine over 19 residues. Only the CDR3 DNA is retained, 57 bases long and in frame from the first base. Clipping removes 0 bases from V and 5 bases from J, with 9 as the unmatched junction base count. This clonotype was detected ten times or more. Its antigen is currently not known. No base quality information exists; no much larger clone differs at one position. For repertoire sequencing, TCR beta CDR3 regions were amplified from RNA transcripts. The first round of RT-PCR was done with HTBI primers and the Qiagen OneStep RT-PCR kit, and was followed by a second round of multiplex PCR, then size selection and purification. Libraries were sequenced paired-end with 100 bp reads on an Illumina HiSeq2000. From the authors' description of their analysis: SOAPnuke was used for read processing, and reads with adapters, uncalled bases, a mean Phred below 15, or no exact constant-primer or identifier match were discarded. COPE v1.2.5 was used to merge the high-quality paired reads. Each unique nucleotide sequence was treated as a clonotype, and MiTCR v1.1 was used to align the clonotypes to the IMGT TRB V, D and J references. The analysis was limited to V-J combinations with a frequency above 0.0001, which together covered over 99% of the repertoires. For each V-J combination, a TCR clonal expansion and chaos score was defined as the ratio of F50 clonal expansion to chaos observed in the TCRdist matrix. Features were reduced by Welch's t-statistics and random forest to approximately 12 V-J combinations, which fed a naive Bayes classifier. The Morisita-Horn index was used to measure how similar the thyroid and blood repertoires were. TCRdb reworked the public reads: Q25 trimming with fastp, MiXCR clone assembly, productive beta chains retained. Merged by CDR3 protein, the rows form single entries marked with the most common genes and DNA. The V and J calls were determined by TCRdb, not by the authors. This sample lists roughly 400,000 distinct CDR3 sequences; roughly 17% were detected once. The biggest ten clones account for approximately 2.4% of the sample.

Stable hyperthyroidism was defined as no progression to ophthalmopathy within 18 months of follow-up. Hyperthyroidism patients were newly diagnosed, were aged 18 to 65 years, and had a disease duration under 2 months. Patients with other autoimmune diseases, uncontrolled infections, pregnancy or lactation were excluded from the study. Clinical symptoms, serum thyroxine, TRAb, thyroid ultrasound and orbital computed tomography formed the basis of the diagnosis. Using Ficoll-Paque density gradient centrifugation, PBMCs were isolated from about 9.2 ml of fresh peripheral blood. Total RNA was extracted with Trizol reagent and quality-checked on an Agilent 2100 Bioanalyzer.

The rearranged segments are TRBV27 and TRBJ2-5; 16 middle bases align to TRBD2. The receptor's source is an adult woman with stable Graves' hyperthyroidism. The sequenced sample consisted of peripheral blood. The nucleotide sequence is TGTGCCAGCAGTTTATCGATCGGGACTAGCGGGAGGGCCGGGGAGACCCAGTACTTC. The encoded protein is CASSLSIGTSGRAGETQYF.